This T cell receptor beta chain is from a study of cytomegalovirus exposure and HLA in healthy donors. Looked up from germline, CDR1 is SGHNT and CDR2 is YYREEE (reference sequence). The CDR3 has 11 amino acids. In the PCR, 60 Vbeta and 13 Jbeta primers were used. TCRdb's copy holds only in-frame clones and misses some; the assay was immunoSEQ multiplex PCR. This table has over 100,000 clones, 65% to 80% appearing once. This clone was seen a handful of times. A junction end diverges from the germline sequence, so it may reflect a read error. The sequenced sample consisted of PBMCs. The sequence came from a male donor in good health and CMV-seropositive. J is TRBJ2-4 and V is TRBV5-4, with D unclear. The CDR3 loop is CASSEKNSQYF. The DNA for the CDR3 is TGTGCCAGCAGCGAGAAAAACAGTCAGTACTTC.